Listed here are 13 T cell receptor beta chains from one sample, sequenced in a study of post-analysis software for immune sequencing data. Study-level findings and limits: Five or six TRBV segments, TRBV5-6, TRBV5-1 and TRBV20-1 among them, were found more frequent in patients than controls.

No antigens are known for them. The library was made from cDNA and included unique molecular identifiers. TCRdb fed the PCR reads into MiXCR, producing one record per CDR3 protein. The data hold about 540,000 distinct CDR3 sequences, with around a third observed a single time. The specimen was blood. The receptors stem from a girl under 18 with multiple sclerosis.

This clonotype was detected ten times or more. The rearrangement joins TRBV6-4 to TRBJ2-5; 8 bases are shared with TRBD2. The CDR3 spans 15 residues. Trimming took 5 bases from V and 5 from J; bases not matched to a gene: 10. Germline V gene data show CDR1 as MRHNA and CDR2 as SNTAGT. The CDR3, as DNA: TGTGCCAGCAGTCCCGGGACTAGAGGGGTCGAGACCCAGTACTTC. Protein: CASSPGTRGVETQYF.

CDR3 sequence reads: CASSLLAGGQQFF. CDR3 bases: TGCGCCAGCAGCTTGCTAGCGGGGGGCCAGCAGTTCTTC. The chain links TRBV5-1 to TRBJ2-1; TRBD2 matches 11 bases. The CDR3 is 13 amino acids. Germline CDR1 is SGHRS and CDR2 is YFSETQ. V was clipped by 1 base and J by 11 bases; unmatched bases: 2.

This clonotype occurred many times. V is TRBV12-3 or TRBV12-4 and J is TRBJ2-7; possibly TRBD2 for D (5 bases). V was shortened by 6 bases and J by 3 bases, with 9 bases between the two germline ends. This CDR3 is built from 12 residues. The CDR3: CASSGDSYEQYF. Written as DNA, the CDR3 is TGTGCCAGCAGCGGGGATAGCTACGAGCAGTACTTC.

V is TRBV6-1 and J is TRBJ2-7; the match to TRBD2 covers 7 bases. V trimming: 7 bases; J trimming: 10 bases; junction bases outside the gene matches: 10. This CDR3 region has 12 residues. From germline, CDR1 is MNHNS and CDR2 SASEGT. The chain's CDR3 is CASTQGRAQQYF. The CDR3 region has the DNA TGTGCCAGCACCCAAGGGAGGGCGCAACAGTACTTC.

CDR3 loop: CASSQGLAGQTGGQYF. CDR3 nucleotides: TGTGCCAGCAGTCAAGGACTAGCGGGACAAACAGGGGGGCAGTACTTC. The chain uses TRBV6-2 or TRBV6-3 and TRBJ2-7, with 12 bases that match TRBD2. The CDR3 has 16 residues. V lost 5 bases and J lost 9; bases outside the gene matches: 14. Germline V lookup: CDR1 MNHEY, CDR2 SVGEGT.

The chain has TRBV12-3 or TRBV12-4 and TRBJ1-5; a possible D gene is TRBD1 (5 bases). V was trimmed by 3 bases and J by 5 bases, leaving 17 bases between them. The CDR3 loop spans 16 amino acids. The CDR3 DNA sequence: TGTGCCAGCAGTTTGATGGCAGGGATAGATGATCAGCCCCAGCATTTT. Amino acids: CASSLMAGIDDQPQHF.

This clonotype was observed a few times. The gene calls are TRBV7-9 and TRBJ2-5; D could derive from TRBD1 or TRBD2 (5 bases each). The germline V gene encodes CDR1 SEHNR and CDR2 FQNEAQ (reference sequence). CDR3 length: 14 amino acids. Trimming shortened V by 4 bases and J by 2 bases, and 11 bases separated the two germline ends. CDR3 sequence (DNA): TGTGCCAGCAGCTCCCGGGACCGGCAAGAGACCCAGTACTTC. As protein: CASSSRDRQETQYF.

On this clonotype itself: Germline and junction disagree at one end, which may indicate a read error. The chain is built from TRBV3-1 and TRBJ2-7, with D possibly being TRBD1 (5 bases). Per germline, CDR1 LGHDT and CDR2 YNNKEL (reference sequence). The length of the CDR3 is 13 residues. The CDR3 reads CASSRTGSSEQYF. CDR3 in DNA: TGTGCCAGCAGCCGAACAGGATCCTCCGAGCAGTACTTC.

The V call is TRBV3-1, the J call TRBJ1-5; D ambiguous. This CDR3 is 13 amino acids long. V lost 0 bases, J lost 6 bases, and 6 bases lay in between. Per germline, CDR1 LGHDT and CDR2 YNNKEL (reference sequence). The CDR3 spells CASSQERAQPQHF. Written as DNA, the CDR3 is TGTGCCAGCAGCCAAGAGCGGGCTCAGCCCCAGCATTTT.

The chain links TRBV24-1 to TRBJ1-5; no firm D call. The CDR3 runs to 13 residues. The germline V gene encodes CDR1 KGHDR and CDR2 SFDVKD. V lost 7 bases and J 9 bases, leaving 15 bases between the germline ends. CDR3 bases: TGTGCCACCAGGGGGAGGGATGGACGGCCCCAGCATTTT. This encodes CATRGRDGRPQHF.

A note on this clonotype: A junction boundary mismatches the germline segment, possibly from a read error. V and J are TRBV29-1 and TRBJ2-1; 11 positions agree with TRBD2. The V gene's germline CDR1 is SQVTM and CDR2 ANQGSEA. The CDR3 loop spans 15 amino acids. CDR3 in amino acids: CSVEGTSGTMGEQFF. The CDR3 DNA sequence: TGCAGCGTGGAAGGGACTAGCGGTACAATGGGGGAGCAGTTCTTC.

The genes are TRBV10-3 and TRBJ1-5, with unresolved D. V lost 2 bases and J lost 4, with 6 bases in between. CDR1 and CDR2 from the germline V gene are ENHRY and SYGVKD. The CDR3 is made up of 13 amino acids. This chain's CDR3 is CAISEDWNQPQHF. The CDR3 nucleotides are TGTGCCATCAGTGAGGACTGGAATCAGCCCCAGCATTTT.

This chain connects TRBV5-5 to TRBJ2-7, with 7 bases matching TRBD1. Germline-derived CDR1 and CDR2 are SGHKS and YYEKEE (reference sequence). The CDR3 runs 14 residues. V lost 4 bases, J lost 2 bases, and 6 bases stayed unmatched. The CDR3 sequence: CASSQPGQPYEQYF. The CDR3 DNA follows: TGTGCCAGCAGCCAGCCGGGACAGCCCTACGAGCAGTACTTC.